The 30 T cell receptor beta chains listed next were all sequenced from one sample in a study of blood T cell repertoires in COVID-19. Produced via immunoSEQ multiplex PCR; TCRdb's table is partial and in-frame only. This table holds 85,000 to 100,000 clones, about 82% found once. The sequencing sample was made of peripheral blood. These receptors all stem from an older woman in a cohort sampled during active or convalescent COVID-19.

V usage is TRBV27 and J usage is TRBJ2-1; D remains unclear. There are 15 residues in the CDR3. Germline V gene lookup returns CDR1 MNHEY and CDR2 SMNVEV (reference sequence). V shed 1 base and J shed 3 bases, with 10 bases lying between them. DNA of the CDR3: TGTGCCAGCAGTTTATACGGAGTTGGCTACAATGAGCAGTTCTTC. Protein product: CASSLYGVGYNEQFF.

This sequence joins TRBV7-2 and TRBJ2-7; D ambiguous. Trimming stripped 3 bases from V and 2 bases from J, with 14 bases between. CDR3 size: 15 residues. From germline, CDR1 is SGHTA and CDR2 FQGNSA. The CDR3 bases are TGTGCCAGCAGCTTCGCAACAGCAGCCACCTACGAGCAGTACTTC. Translated: CASSFATAATYEQYF.

The chain recombines TRBV2 with TRBJ2-5; D remains unclear. Trimming stripped 8 bases from V and 3 bases from J, with 7 bases between. Germline CDR1 and CDR2: SNHLY and FYNNEI. The CDR3 extends over 11 amino acids. In DNA form, the CDR3 reads TGTGCCAGCCGTCCCGAAGAGACCCAGTACTTC. Protein: CASRPEETQYF. The whole variable domain, remainder taken from reference TRBV2 and TRBJ2-5, is EPEVTQTPSHQVTQMGQEVILRCVPISNHLYFYWYRQILGQKVEFLVSFYNNEISEKSEIFDDQFSVERPDGSNFTLKIRSTKLEDSAMYFCASRPEETQYFGPGTRLLVL.

This clone appeared a single time. V and J are TRBV5-5 and TRBJ1-2, with D possibly being TRBD1 (5 bases). The CDR3 loop spans 16 amino acids. The V gene lost 0 bases and the J gene lost 4 bases, with 16 bases spanning the gap. Germline CDR1 is SGHKS and CDR2 is YYEKEE (reference sequence). Here the CDR3 reads CASSLAQGGWGYGYTF. In DNA, the CDR3 is TGTGCCAGCAGCTTGGCCCAGGGAGGGTGGGGCTATGGCTACACCTTC.

The genes are TRBV3-1 (or the pseudogene TRBV3-2) and TRBJ1-4; possibly TRBD1 for D (5 bases). CDR1 LGHDT and CDR2 YNNKEL come from the germline V gene (reference sequence). CDR3 length equals 14 residues. Trimming left V 6 bases short and J 4 bases short, with 12 bases between. The CDR3 loop reads CASSTFRGNEKLFF. The CDR3 bases are TGTGCCAGCAGTACATTTAGGGGTAATGAAAAACTGTTTTTT.

V usage is TRBV5-1 and J usage is TRBJ2-1, with 8 positions matching TRBD2. V lost 4 bases, J lost 8 bases, and 8 bases stayed unmatched. This CDR3 spans 14 amino acids. The germline gives CDR1 SGHRS, CDR2 YFSETQ. DNA of the CDR3: TGCGCCAGCAGCAGCGGGACTAGGGTCCATGAGCAGTTCTTC. Translation: CASSSGTRVHEQFF. Full variable domain (remainder filled in from reference TRBV5-1 and TRBJ2-1): KAGVTQTPRYLIKTRGQQVTLSCSPISGHRSVSWYQQTPGQGLQFLFEYFSETQRNKGNFPGRFSGRQFSNSRSEMNVSTLELGDSALYLCASSSGTRVHEQFFGPGTRLTVL.

CDR3 residues: CASSESVRDSTPLHF. The CDR3 nucleotides are TGTGCCAGCAGTGAATCTGTTCGGGACAGTACACCCCTCCACTTT. V is TRBV25-1 and J is TRBJ1-6; 7 bases line up with TRBD1. The trim removed 1 base at V and 11 bases at J, leaving 8 bases unmatched. From germline, CDR1 is MGHDK and CDR2 SYGVNS. The CDR3 has 15 residues.

This chain connects TRBV5-1 to TRBJ2-3; the D is unclear. The CDR3 has 14 amino acids. V lost 4 bases and J lost 5, with 14 bases in between. Germline V gives CDR1 SGHRS, CDR2 YFSETQ. The CDR3, as DNA: TGCGCCAGCAGCGGTGGCTCTCCGCAAGATACGCAGTATTTT. Residues: CASSGGSPQDTQYF. The complete variable domain, with remaining parts taken from reference TRBV5-1 and TRBJ2-3, reads KAGVTQTPRYLIKTRGQQVTLSCSPISGHRSVSWYQQTPGQGLQFLFEYFSETQRNKGNFPGRFSGRQFSNSRSEMNVSTLELGDSALYLCASSGGSPQDTQYFGPGTRLTVL.

This chain uses TRBV18 with TRBJ1-1, with TRBD1 matching over 8 bases. The germline gives CDR1 KGHSH, CDR2 LQKENI. Losses at the gene ends were 6 bases for V and 5 bases for J; bases not matched to a gene: 5. The CDR3 runs to 13 residues. DNA of the CDR3: TGTGCCAGCTCCCAGGGGGCAGGGACTGAAGCTTTCTTT. This gives the protein CASSQGAGTEAFF.

The chain links TRBV5-1 to TRBJ2-7, with a tentative D call TRBD2 (6 bases). Germline assignment: CDR1 SGHRS and CDR2 YFSETQ. The CDR3 totals 12 residues. With 0 bases removed from V and 12 bases from J, the gap between germline ends came to 13 bases. This CDR3 reads CASSLAGRLGYF. CDR3 nucleotides: TGCGCCAGCAGCTTGGCCGGCAGACTAGGGTACTTC. Full variable domain (remainder filled in from reference TRBV5-1 and TRBJ2-7): KAGVTQTPRYLIKTRGQQVTLSCSPISGHRSVSWYQQTPGQGLQFLFEYFSETQRNKGNFPGRFSGRQFSNSRSEMNVSTLELGDSALYLCASSLAGRLGYFGPGTRLTVT.

The genes are TRBV5-1 and TRBJ1-1, with 7 nucleotides matching TRBD1. Germline loops: CDR1 SGHRS, CDR2 YFSETQ. The CDR3 totals 16 residues. With V trimmed by 5 bases and J by 0 bases, 10 bases remained unmatched. For the CDR3, the DNA is TGCGCCAGCAGAAAAACAGGGGACTCCATGAACACTGAAGCTTTCTTT. Its protein is CASRKTGDSMNTEAFF.

The CDR3 nucleotides read TGTGCCAGCAGTGTGACTCGATCACCCCTCCACTTT. Translating it yields CASSVTRSPLHF. The V and J genes are TRBV2 and TRBJ1-6; D not resolved. This CDR3 has 12 amino acids. The germline CDR1 and CDR2 sequences are SNHLY and FYNNEI. Trimming removed 4 bases at V and 10 bases at J, with 8 bases between. Using reference TRBV2 and TRBJ1-6 for the parts outside the CDR3, the full variable domain is EPEVTQTPSHQVTQMGQEVILRCVPISNHLYFYWYRQILGQKVEFLVSFYNNEISEKSEIFDDQFSVERPDGSNFTLKIRSTKLEDSAMYFCASSVTRSPLHFGNGTRLTVT.

The chain uses TRBV7-8 and TRBJ1-1; tentatively, D is TRBD1 (5 bases). There are 14 residues in the CDR3. Germline-derived CDR1 and CDR2 are SGHVS and FQNEAQ. V dropped 0 bases and J dropped 5 bases, with 10 bases sitting between them. Here the CDR3 reads CASSLAEGRTEAFF. The CDR3 coding sequence is TGTGCCAGCAGCTTAGCCGAGGGGAGGACTGAAGCTTTCTTT. The full variable domain, in which reference TRBV7-8 and TRBJ1-1 provide the parts outside the CDR3, is GAGVSQSPRYKVAKRGQDVALRCDPISGHVSLFWYQQALGQGPEFLTYFQNEAQLDKSGLPSDRFFAERPEGSVSTLKIQRTQQEDSAVYLCASSLAEGRTEAFFGQGTRLTVV.

The J gene is TRBJ2-7, the V gene TRBV29-1; D might be TRBD1 (5 bases). The CDR3 is 13 amino acids. V lost 4 bases and J 6 bases, leaving 16 bases between the germline ends. Germline V gene sequence: CDR1 SQVTM, CDR2 ANQGSEA. CDR3 region: CSVGIPGFGEQYF. CDR3 coding DNA: TGCAGCGTTGGAATTCCAGGGTTCGGCGAGCAGTACTTC.

This clone was found once. The chain employs TRBV29-1 and TRBJ2-2, with D possibly TRBD1 on 5 matching bases. The CDR3 runs to 12 residues. Germline CDR1 SQVTM, CDR2 ANQGSEA. Trimming cost V 3 bases and J 7 bases, with 9 bases left between them. In DNA form, the CDR3 reads TGCAGCGTTGATTCAGGGTACGGGGAGCTGTTTTTT. Its protein product is CSVDSGYGELFF.

The chain combines TRBV18 with TRBJ1-1, with TRBD1 matching over 8 bases. The V and J ends lost 3 bases and 5 bases, in that order; junction bases with no gene match: 14. Germline V lookup: CDR1 KGHSH, CDR2 LQKENI. The CDR3 loop spans 17 amino acids. CDR3 amino acids: CASSPSLAGGLGTEAFF. The CDR3, as DNA: TGTGCCAGCTCACCCTCGTTAGCAGGGGGCTTAGGGACTGAAGCTTTCTTT.

CDR3 in amino acids: CSATGTFGYTF. In nucleotides, the CDR3 is TGCAGTGCTACCGGGACATTTGGCTACACCTTC. The gene calls are TRBV20-1 and TRBJ1-2; D possibly corresponds to TRBD1 (6 bases). V was pared by 4 bases and J by 7 bases, with 10 bases between. CDR3 length equals 11 residues. CDR1 and CDR2 (germline): DFQATT, SNEGSKA (reference sequence).

CDR3 residues: CASSQVGGLVAKNIQYF. The CDR3 nucleotides are TGTGCCAGTAGTCAGGTGGGGGGTCTAGTGGCCAAAAACATTCAGTACTTC. This chain connects TRBV19 to TRBJ2-4; possible D gene TRBD2, 6 bases. The CDR3 runs to 17 residues. The V gene lost 5 bases and the J gene lost 1 base, with 18 bases spanning the gap. CDR1 is LNHDA, CDR2 SQIVND, per germline (reference sequence).

V usage is TRBV5-1 and J usage is TRBJ2-6; no definite D call. From germline, CDR1 is SGHRS and CDR2 YFSETQ. Trimming cost V 0 bases and J 2 bases, with 6 bases left between them. The CDR3 has 15 amino acids. CDR3 nucleotide sequence: TGCGCCAGCAGCTTGGGAGGAACTGGGGCCAACGTCCTGACTTTC. Residues: CASSLGGTGANVLTF. Full variable domain (rest looked up from reference TRBV5-1 and TRBJ2-6): KAGVTQTPRYLIKTRGQQVTLSCSPISGHRSVSWYQQTPGQGLQFLFEYFSETQRNKGNFPGRFSGRQFSNSRSEMNVSTLELGDSALYLCASSLGGTGANVLTFGAGSRLTVL.

The gene calls are TRBV15 and TRBJ2-7; perhaps TRBD1 as D (5 bases). CDR3 length: 14 amino acids. V shed 5 bases and J shed 0 bases, with 11 bases lying between them. Germline assignment: CDR1 LNHNV and CDR2 YYDKDF (reference sequence). The CDR3 coding sequence is TGTGCCACCAGCTTAGGGGCCAGCTCCTACGAGCAGTACTTC. Translation: CATSLGASSYEQYF.

The V gene is TRBV18, the J gene TRBJ2-7; D ambiguous. The CDR3 sequence is 13 residues long. V was cut by 1 base and J by 2 bases, with 6 bases left in between. Germline CDR1 and CDR2: KGHSH and LQKENI. CDR3 protein: CASSPQSTYEQYF. For the CDR3, the DNA is TGTGCCAGCTCACCACAGAGCACCTACGAGCAGTACTTC.

The chain carries TRBV4-1 and TRBJ2-3, with a tentative D call TRBD1 (5 bases). The CDR3 contains 12 residues. The germline V and J ends were trimmed by 4 bases and 6 bases, with 8 bases remaining between them. Germline CDR1 MGHRA, CDR2 YSYEKL. The CDR3 reads CASSPGLDTQYF. In DNA, the CDR3 is TGCGCCAGCAGCCCAGGGCTGGATACGCAGTATTTT.

This chain uses TRBV7-9 with TRBJ1-3; D is ambiguous. Trimming cost V 8 bases and J 0 bases, with 11 bases left between them. The CDR3 runs 14 residues. Germline-derived CDR1 and CDR2 are SEHNR and FQNEAQ (reference sequence). The CDR3 DNA follows: TGTGCCAGCGGGCAGAGCATCTCTGGAAACACCATATATTTT. This translates into CASGQSISGNTIYF.

The chain is built from TRBV2 and TRBJ2-7; 9 bases align to TRBD2. From germline, CDR1 is SNHLY and CDR2 FYNNEI. CDR3 length equals 15 residues. The ends lost 7 bases at V and 2 bases at J; junction bases unmatched: 9. The CDR3 loop reads CASKEREAPTYEQYF. CDR3 bases: TGTGCCAGCAAGGAGCGGGAGGCCCCTACCTACGAGCAGTACTTC.

The chain is built from TRBV6-5 and TRBJ2-5; 7 bases match TRBD1. Trimming cost V 5 bases and J 5 bases; bases outside gene matches: 11. The CDR3 is 15 amino acids. Germline V lookup: CDR1 MNHEY, CDR2 SVGAGI. CDR3 nucleotides: TGTGCCAGCAGTCCCTCTCAAGGGGGCCAGGAGACCCAGTACTTC. Its translation: CASSPSQGGQETQYF.

This chain connects TRBV15 to TRBJ2-5; possibly TRBD1 for D (5 bases). The V and J ends lost 3 bases and 0 bases respectively, with 8 bases between them. This CDR3 spans 14 amino acids. CDR1 and CDR2 from the germline V gene are LNHNV and YYDKDF (reference sequence). The CDR3 coding sequence is TGTGCCACCAGCAGGGGGCAGAACCAAGAGACCCAGTACTTC. Translation: CATSRGQNQETQYF. Full variable domain (missing parts from reference TRBV15 and TRBJ2-5): DAMVIQNPRYQVTQFGKPVTLSCSQTLNHNVMYWYQQKSSQAPKLLFHYYDKDFNNEADTPDNFQSRRPNTSFCFLDIRSPGLGDTAMYLCATSRGQNQETQYFGPGTRLLVL.

Worth noting for this clone: The same CDR3 is also encoded by other DNA sequences in this sample. The V and J genes are TRBV12-3 or TRBV12-4 and TRBJ1-4, with D perhaps TRBD1 (5 bases). The CDR3 is 12 residues long. V shed 6 bases and J shed 8 bases, with 10 bases lying between them. The CDR3 region is CASRGGGEKLFF. The CDR3 nucleotides are TGTGCCAGCAGGGGGGGAGGAGAAAAACTGTTTTTT.

This clone was seen just once. This chain links TRBV7-3 with TRBJ2-1, with 11 positions matching TRBD2. V shed 4 bases and J 9 bases; nucleotides not matched to a gene: 8. This CDR3 contains 15 residues. Per the germline V gene, CDR1 is SGHTA and CDR2 is FQGTGA. In DNA, the CDR3 is TGTGCCAGCAGCTCAAGACTAGCGGGATGGGGTGAGCAGTTCTTC. Its protein product is CASSSRLAGWGEQFF.

The DNA for the CDR3 is TGTGCCAGCAGCCCAAGACAGGGGAACGGGATGAACACTGAAGCTTTCTTT. Translated: CASSPRQGNGMNTEAFF. The J gene is TRBJ1-1, the V gene TRBV7-8; 8 bases agree with TRBD1. V dropped 5 bases and J dropped 0; count of bases not matched to a gene: 11. Looked up from germline, CDR1 is SGHVS and CDR2 is FQNEAQ. The CDR3 spans 17 residues. The whole variable domain, filled in from reference TRBV7-8 and TRBJ1-1, reads GAGVSQSPRYKVAKRGQDVALRCDPISGHVSLFWYQQALGQGPEFLTYFQNEAQLDKSGLPSDRFFAERPEGSVSTLKIQRTQQEDSAVYLCASSPRQGNGMNTEAFFGQGTRLTVV.

The chain is built from TRBV5-1 and TRBJ2-1, with TRBD2 identical over 14 bases. The junction had 8 bases not matched to a gene; V was cut back by 7 bases and J by 8 bases. Germline V lookup: CDR1 SGHRS, CDR2 YFSETQ. The CDR3 contains 15 residues. The chain's CDR3 is CASRLAGGPSYEQFF. The DNA for the CDR3 is TGCGCCAGCCGACTAGCGGGAGGGCCCTCCTATGAGCAGTTCTTC.